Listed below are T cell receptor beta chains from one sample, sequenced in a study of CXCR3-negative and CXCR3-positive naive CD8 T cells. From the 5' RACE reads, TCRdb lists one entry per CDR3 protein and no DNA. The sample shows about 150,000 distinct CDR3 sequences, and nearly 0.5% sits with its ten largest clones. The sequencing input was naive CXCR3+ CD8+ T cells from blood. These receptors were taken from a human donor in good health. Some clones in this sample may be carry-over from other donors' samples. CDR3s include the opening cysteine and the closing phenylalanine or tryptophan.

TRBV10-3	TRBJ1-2	CAAGPRENGYTF
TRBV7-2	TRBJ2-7	CASSLTSGGTYEQYF
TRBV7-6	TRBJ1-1	CASSSVAGLNTEAFF
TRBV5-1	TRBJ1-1	CASSFSGVEAFF
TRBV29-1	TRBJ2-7	CSGEAPAGGLTYEQYF
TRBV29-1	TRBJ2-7	CSVEELGDEQYF
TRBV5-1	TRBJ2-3	CASSSGTGGFLTDTQYF
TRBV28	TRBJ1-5	CASSLDQPQHF
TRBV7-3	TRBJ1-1	CASSPFGGGTEAFF
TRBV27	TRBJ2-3	CASSLDQGARADTQYF
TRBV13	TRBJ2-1	CASSLGASWNDEQFF
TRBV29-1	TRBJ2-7	CSVAAGQFPHYEQYF
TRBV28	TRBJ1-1	CASRSKGLTEAFF
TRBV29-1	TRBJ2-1	CSVEVLGGTPLEQFF
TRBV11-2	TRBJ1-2	CASSLVRDDYGYTF
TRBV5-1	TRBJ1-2	CASSFPTGYGYTF
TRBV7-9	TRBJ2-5	CASSLMLAETQYF
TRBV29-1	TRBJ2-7	CSVVWGVEQYF
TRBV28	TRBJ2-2	CASLPRLNTGELFF
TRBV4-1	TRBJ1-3	CASSQDNSLSGNTIYF
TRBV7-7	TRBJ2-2	CASSPPNRGLGGELFF
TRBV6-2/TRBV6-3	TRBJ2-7	CASSYQGGYEQYF
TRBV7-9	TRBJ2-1	CASIDSAWNEQFF
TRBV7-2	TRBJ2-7	CASSLLWESGLEQYF
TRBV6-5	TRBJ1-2	CASSPGPGQGINGGYTF
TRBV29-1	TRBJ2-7	CSVEAGDSYEQYF
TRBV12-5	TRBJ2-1	CASGLFSGTGNEQFF
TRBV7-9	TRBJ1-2	CASRLISGELFYGYTF
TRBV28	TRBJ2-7	CASSAFEGQYF
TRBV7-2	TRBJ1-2	CASEGAGQGGTF
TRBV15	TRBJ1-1	CATSRRTANTEAFF
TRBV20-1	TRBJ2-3	CSARVLAESTDTQYF
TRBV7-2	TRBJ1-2	CASSDSTDSYGYTF
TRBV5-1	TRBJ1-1	CASSFGLGQTQTNTEAFF
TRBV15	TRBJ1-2	CATSRANPSGYTF